This paragraph reports one TCR beta chain. Antigen unknown. V lost 1 base to trimming and J lost 3 bases, with 12 bases between them. CDR1 MGHRA and CDR2 YSYEKL come from the germline V gene. The CDR3 runs to 15 residues. Incorporated into the TCR beta cDNA libraries were unique molecular identifiers, which served to reduce PCR and sequencing biases. TCRdb ran MiXCR on the PCR reads and lists one entry per CDR3 protein. This sample has 500,000 to 600,000 distinct CDR3 sequences, with 44% found just once. These data originate in a study of post-analysis software for immune sequencing data. Whole-study context: Secondary progressive, relapsing-remitting and progressive-relapsing multiple sclerosis were among the included disease courses.

General study results and limits: The study found TRBV5-6, TRBV5-1 and TRBV20-1 among five or six TRBV segments more frequent in patients than controls.

Sequenced material: blood. The TCR was taken from a girl under 18 with multiple sclerosis. The V and J genes are TRBV4-1 and TRBJ1-2; D might be TRBD1 (6 bases). CDR3 sequence (DNA): TGCGCCAGCAGCCAAGCCCCTCAGGGGTACTATGGCTACACCTTC. Translation: CASSQAPQGYYGYTF.